This record looks at one T cell receptor (beta chain) sequence and its context. Each CDR3 protein gets one entry after TCRdb re-called the 5' RACE reads with MiXCR. The top ten clones hold about 1.3% of a sample with some 60,000 distinct CDR3 sequences, around 9.9% of them seen once. This entry comes from a study of early T cells in non-severe SARS-CoV-2 infection. CDR3 length: 13 residues. The V end lost 3 bases, the J end lost 5 bases, and 7 bases lay between the germline ends. This chain uses TRBV12-3 or TRBV12-4 with TRBJ1-4; no definite D call. The sequencing input was whole blood. The sequence was obtained from an adult who was a healthcare worker with PCR-confirmed SARS-CoV-2 infection or an uninfected control (not recorded which). CDR3 nucleotide sequence: TGTGCCAGCAGTTTTTCGGGAAATGAAAAACTGTTTTTT. Protein sequence: CASSFSGNEKLFF.